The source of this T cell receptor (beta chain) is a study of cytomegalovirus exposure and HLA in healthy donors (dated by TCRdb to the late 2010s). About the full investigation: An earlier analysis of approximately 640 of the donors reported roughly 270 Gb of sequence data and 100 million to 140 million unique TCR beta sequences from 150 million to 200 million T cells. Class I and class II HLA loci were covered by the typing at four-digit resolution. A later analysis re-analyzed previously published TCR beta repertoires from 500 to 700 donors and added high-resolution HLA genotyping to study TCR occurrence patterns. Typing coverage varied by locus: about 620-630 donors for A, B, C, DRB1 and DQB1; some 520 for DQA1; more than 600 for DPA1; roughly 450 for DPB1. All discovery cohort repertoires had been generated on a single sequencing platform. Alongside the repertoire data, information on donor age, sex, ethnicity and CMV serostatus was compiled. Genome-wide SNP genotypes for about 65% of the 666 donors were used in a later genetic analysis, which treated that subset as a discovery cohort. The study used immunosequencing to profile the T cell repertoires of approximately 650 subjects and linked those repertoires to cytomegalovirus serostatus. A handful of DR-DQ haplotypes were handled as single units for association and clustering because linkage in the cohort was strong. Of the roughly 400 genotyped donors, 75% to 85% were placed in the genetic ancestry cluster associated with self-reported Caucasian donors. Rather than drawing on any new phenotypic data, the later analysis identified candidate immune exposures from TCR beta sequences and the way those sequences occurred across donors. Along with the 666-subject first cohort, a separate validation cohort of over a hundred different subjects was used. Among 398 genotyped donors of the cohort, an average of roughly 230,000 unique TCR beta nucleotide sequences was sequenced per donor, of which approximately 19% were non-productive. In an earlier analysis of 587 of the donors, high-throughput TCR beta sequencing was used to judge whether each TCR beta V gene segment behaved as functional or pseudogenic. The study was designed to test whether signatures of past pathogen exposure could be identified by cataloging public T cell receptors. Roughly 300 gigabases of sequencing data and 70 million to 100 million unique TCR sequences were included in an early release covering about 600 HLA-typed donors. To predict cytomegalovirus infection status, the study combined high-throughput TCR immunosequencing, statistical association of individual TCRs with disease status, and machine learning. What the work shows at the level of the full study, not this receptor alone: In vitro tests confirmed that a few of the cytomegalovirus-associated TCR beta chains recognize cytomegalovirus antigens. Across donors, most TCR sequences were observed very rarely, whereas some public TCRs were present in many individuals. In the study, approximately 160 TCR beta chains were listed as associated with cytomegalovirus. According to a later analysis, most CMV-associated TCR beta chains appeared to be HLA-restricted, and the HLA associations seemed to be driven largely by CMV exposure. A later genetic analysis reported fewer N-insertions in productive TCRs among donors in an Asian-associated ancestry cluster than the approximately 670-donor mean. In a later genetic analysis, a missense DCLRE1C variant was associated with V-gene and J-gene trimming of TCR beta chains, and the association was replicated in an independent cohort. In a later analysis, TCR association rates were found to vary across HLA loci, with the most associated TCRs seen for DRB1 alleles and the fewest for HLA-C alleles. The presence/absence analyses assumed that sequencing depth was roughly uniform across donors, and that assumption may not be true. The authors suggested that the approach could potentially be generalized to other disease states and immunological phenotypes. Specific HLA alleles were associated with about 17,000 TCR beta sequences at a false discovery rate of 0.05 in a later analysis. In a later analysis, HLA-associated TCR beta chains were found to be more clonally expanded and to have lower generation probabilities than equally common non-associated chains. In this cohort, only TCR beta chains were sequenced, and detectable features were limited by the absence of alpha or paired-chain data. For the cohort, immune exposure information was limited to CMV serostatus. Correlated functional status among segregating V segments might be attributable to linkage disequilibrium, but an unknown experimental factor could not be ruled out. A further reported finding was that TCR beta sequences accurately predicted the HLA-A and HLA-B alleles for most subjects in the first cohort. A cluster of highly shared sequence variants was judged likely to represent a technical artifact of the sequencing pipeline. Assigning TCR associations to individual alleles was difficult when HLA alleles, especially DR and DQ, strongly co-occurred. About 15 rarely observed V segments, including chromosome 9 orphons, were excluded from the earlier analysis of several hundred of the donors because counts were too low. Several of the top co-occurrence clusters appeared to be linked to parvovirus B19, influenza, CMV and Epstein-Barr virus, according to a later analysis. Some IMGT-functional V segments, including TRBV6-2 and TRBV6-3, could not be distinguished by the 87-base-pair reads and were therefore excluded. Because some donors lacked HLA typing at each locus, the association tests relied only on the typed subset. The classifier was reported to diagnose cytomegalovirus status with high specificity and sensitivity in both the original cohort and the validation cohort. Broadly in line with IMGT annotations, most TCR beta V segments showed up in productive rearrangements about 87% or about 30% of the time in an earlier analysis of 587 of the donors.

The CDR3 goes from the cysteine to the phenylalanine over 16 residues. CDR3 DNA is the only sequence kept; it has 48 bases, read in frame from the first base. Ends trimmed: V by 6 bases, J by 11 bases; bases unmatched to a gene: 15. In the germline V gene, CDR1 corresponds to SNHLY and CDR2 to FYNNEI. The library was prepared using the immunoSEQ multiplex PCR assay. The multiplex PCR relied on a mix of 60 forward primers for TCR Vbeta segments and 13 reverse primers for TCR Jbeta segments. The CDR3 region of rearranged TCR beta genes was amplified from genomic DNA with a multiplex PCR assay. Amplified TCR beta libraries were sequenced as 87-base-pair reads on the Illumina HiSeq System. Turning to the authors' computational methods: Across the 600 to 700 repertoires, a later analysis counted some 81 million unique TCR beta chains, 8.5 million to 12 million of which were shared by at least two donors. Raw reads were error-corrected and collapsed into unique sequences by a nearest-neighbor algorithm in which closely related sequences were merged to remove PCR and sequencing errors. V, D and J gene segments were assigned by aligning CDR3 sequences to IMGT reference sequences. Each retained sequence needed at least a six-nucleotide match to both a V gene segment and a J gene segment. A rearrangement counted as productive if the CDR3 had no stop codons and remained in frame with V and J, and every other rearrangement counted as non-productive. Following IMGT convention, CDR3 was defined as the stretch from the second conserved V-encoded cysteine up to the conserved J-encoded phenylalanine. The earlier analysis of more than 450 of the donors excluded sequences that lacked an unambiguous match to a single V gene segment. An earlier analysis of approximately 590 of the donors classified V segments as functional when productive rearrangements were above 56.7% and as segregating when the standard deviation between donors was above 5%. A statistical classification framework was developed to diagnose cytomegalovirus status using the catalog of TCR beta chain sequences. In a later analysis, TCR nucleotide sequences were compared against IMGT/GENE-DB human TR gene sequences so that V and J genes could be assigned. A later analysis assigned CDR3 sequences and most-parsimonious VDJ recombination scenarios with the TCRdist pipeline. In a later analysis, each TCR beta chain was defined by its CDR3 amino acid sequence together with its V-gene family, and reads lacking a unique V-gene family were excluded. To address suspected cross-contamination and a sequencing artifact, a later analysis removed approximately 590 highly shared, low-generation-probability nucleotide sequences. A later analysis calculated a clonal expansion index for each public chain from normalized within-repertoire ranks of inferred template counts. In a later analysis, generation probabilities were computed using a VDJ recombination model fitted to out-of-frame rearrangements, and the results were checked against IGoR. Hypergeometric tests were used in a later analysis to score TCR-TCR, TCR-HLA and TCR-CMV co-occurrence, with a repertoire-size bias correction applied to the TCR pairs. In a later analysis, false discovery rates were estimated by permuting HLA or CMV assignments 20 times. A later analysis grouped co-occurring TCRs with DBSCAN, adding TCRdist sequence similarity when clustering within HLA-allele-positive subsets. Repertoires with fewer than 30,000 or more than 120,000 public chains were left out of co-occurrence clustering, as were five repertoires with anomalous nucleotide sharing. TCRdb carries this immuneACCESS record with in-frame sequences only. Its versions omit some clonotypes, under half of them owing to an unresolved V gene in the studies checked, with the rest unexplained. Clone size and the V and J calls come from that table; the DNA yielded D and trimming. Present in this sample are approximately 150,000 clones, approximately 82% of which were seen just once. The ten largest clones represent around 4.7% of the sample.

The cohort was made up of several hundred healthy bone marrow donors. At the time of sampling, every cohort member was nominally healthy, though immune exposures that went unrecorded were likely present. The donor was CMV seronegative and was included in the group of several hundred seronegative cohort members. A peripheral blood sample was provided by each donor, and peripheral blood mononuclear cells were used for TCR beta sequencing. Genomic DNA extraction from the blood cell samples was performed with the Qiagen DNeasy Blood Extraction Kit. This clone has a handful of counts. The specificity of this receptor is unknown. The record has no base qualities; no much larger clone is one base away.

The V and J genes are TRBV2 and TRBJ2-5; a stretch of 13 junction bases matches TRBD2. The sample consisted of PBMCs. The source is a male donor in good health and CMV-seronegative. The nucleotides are TGTGCCAGCAGGGTCGGACTAGCGGGGGCCGCGTGGGAGCAGTACTTC. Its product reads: CASRVGLAGAAWEQYF. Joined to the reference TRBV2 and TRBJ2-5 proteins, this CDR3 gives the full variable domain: EPEVTQTPSHQVTQMGQEVILRCVPISNHLYFYWYRQILGQKVEFLVSFYNNEISEKSEIFDDQFSVERPDGSNFTLKIRSTKLEDSAMYFCASRVGLAGAAWEQYFGPGTRLLVL.